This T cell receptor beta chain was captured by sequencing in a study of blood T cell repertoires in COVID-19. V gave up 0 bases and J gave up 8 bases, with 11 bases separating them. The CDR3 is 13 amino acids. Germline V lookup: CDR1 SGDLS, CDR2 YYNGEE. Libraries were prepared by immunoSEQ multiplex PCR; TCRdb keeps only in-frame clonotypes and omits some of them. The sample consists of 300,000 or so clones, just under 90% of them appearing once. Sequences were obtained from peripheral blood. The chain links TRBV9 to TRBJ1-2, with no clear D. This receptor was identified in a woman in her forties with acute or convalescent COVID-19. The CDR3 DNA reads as TGTGCCAGCAGCGTAGAAAGTTGGGCCGGCTACACCTTC. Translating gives CASSVESWAGYTF. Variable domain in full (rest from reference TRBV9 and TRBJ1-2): DSGVTQTPKHLITATGQRVTLRCSPRSGDLSVYWYQQSLDQGLQFLIQYYNGEERAKGNILERFSAQQFPDLHSELNLSSLELGDSALYFCASSVESWAGYTFGSGTRLTVV.